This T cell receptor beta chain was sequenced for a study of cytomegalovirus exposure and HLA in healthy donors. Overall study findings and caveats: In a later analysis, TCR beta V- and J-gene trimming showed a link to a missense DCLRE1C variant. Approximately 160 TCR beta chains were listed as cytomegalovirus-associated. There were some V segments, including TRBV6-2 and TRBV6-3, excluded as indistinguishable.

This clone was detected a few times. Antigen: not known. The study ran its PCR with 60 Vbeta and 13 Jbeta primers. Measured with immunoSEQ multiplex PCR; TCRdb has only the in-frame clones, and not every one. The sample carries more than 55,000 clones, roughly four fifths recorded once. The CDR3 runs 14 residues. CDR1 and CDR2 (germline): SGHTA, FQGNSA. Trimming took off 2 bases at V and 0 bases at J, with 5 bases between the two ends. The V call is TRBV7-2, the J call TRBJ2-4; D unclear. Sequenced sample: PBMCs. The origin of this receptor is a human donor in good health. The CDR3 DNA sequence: TGTGCCAGCAGCTTACTAGGAGCCAAAAACATTCAGTACTTC. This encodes CASSLLGAKNIQYF.